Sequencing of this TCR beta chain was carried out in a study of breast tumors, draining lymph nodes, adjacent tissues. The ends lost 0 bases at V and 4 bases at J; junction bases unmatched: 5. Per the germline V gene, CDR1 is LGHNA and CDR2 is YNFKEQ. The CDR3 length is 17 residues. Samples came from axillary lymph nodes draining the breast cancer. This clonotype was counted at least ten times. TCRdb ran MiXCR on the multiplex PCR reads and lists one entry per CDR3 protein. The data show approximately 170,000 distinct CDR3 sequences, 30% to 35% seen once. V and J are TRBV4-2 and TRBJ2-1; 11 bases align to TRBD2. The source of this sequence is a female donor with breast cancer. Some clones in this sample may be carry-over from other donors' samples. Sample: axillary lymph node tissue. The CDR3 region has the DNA TGTGCCAGCAGCCAAGATTGGAGGACTAGCGGGTACAATGAGCAGTTCTTC. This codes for CASSQDWRTSGYNEQFF.